This record concerns one T cell receptor beta chain sequence. Its antigen is currently unknown. These data come from a study of CXCR3-negative and CXCR3-positive naive CD8 T cells. Across the study: Cumulative TRB read yield was around 150 million, averaging about 1.5 +/- 0.3 million per library.

Findings and caveats of the study: In naive cells, CXCR3-negative and CXCR3-positive subsets had similar TRBV-TRBJ usage; memory cells differed. Memory CD8+ cells had much lower diversity, and both naive subsets had comparably high diversity.

The CDR3 length is 12 residues. From germline, CDR1 is SGHAT and CDR2 FQNNGV. UMI-tagged TRB cDNA libraries were built via 5' RACE. Reprocessing the 5' RACE reads, TCRdb reports a single entry for every CDR3 protein and omits DNA. The table lists tens of thousands of distinct CDR3 sequences. Sequencing was performed on memory CD8+ T cells from blood. This chain connects TRBV11-2 to TRBJ1-2. The origin of this receptor is a human donor in good health. Some clones in this sample may be carry-over from other donors' samples. CDR3 in amino acids: CASSGIYYGYTF.